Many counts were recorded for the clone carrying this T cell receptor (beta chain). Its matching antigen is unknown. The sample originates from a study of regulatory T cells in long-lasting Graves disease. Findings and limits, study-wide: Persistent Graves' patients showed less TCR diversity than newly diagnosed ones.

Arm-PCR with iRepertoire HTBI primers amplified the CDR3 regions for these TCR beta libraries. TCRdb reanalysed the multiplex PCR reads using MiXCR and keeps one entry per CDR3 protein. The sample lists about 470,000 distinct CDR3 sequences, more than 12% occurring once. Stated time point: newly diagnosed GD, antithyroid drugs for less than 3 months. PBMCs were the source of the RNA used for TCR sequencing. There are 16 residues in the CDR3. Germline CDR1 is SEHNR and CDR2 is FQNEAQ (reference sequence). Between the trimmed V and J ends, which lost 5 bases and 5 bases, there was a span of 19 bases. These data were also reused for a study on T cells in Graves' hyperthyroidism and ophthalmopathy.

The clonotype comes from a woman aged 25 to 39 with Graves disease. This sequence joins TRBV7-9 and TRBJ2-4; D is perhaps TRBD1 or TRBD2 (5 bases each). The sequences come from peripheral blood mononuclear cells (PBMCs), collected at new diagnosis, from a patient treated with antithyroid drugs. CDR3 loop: CASSPRDPLGQNIQYF. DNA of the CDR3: TGTGCCAGCAGCCCCCGGGACCCGCTGGGGCAAAACATTCAGTACTTC.